This T cell receptor (beta chain) came from a study of T cells after yellow fever vaccination. CDR3 length: 17 residues. V trimming: 2 bases; J trimming: 0 bases; junction bases outside the gene matches: 4. The germline CDR1 and CDR2 sequences are SSHAT and FNYEAQ (reference sequence). Via MiXCR, TCRdb re-called the 5' RACE reads, giving one row per CDR3 protein. The repertoire holds about 430,000 distinct CDR3 sequences, around a sixth seen once, with over 15% in the top ten. This clonotype was seen more than once but under ten times. The source of this sequence is a man aged 18 to 35 who received the YFV17D yellow fever vaccine. This sample comprised PBMCs, obtained before the yellow fever booster vaccination. The V gene is TRBV7-7, the J gene TRBJ2-1; TRBD2 aligns across 10 bases. For the CDR3, the DNA is TGTGCCAGCAGCTTACTAGCGGGGGCTAGCTCCTACAATGAGCAGTTCTTC. Translation gives CASSLLAGASSYNEQFF.